The entry below describes one T cell receptor beta chain. Its antigen is as yet unknown. The V and J ends lost 6 bases and 6 bases, in that order; junction bases with no gene match: 23. The CDR3 length is 19 residues. The germline gives CDR1 MNHEY, CDR2 SMNVEV (reference sequence). The data were taken from a study of T cell responses to AZD1222 COVID-19 vaccine. Study results and caveats: Unmutated variant regions are reportedly the target of nearly half of TCRs that are spike-specific.

TCRdb's copy holds only in-frame clones and misses some; the assay was immunoSEQ multiplex PCR. In the table there are approximately 79,000 clones, 83% of which are singletons. The receptor was isolated from an adult who received the AZD1222 COVID-19 vaccine. This sample comprised peripheral blood, obtained 28 days after the second AZD1222 dose. The genes are TRBV27 and TRBJ2-3; TRBD2 agrees at 8 bases. The CDR3 DNA is TGTGCCAGCAGAACCTGGACGGGACCTAGCGGGTCGAGAAGGGATACGCAGTATTTT. Its protein is CASRTWTGPSGSRRDTQYF.